The T cell receptor (beta chain) described here comes from a study of blood T cells in healthy people across ages. Study conclusions and caveats: Strong correlation was found linking TCR beta diversity to naive T cell percentage.

This CDR3 is 14 amino acids long. V dropped 7 bases and J dropped 5 bases, with 17 bases sitting between them. Germline V gene sequence: CDR1 SGHTA, CDR2 FQGNSA. Sample-barcoded 5' priming and a J-beta primer mix drove a second PCR of roughly 6 to 12 cycles. TCRdb processed the 5' RACE reads anew with MiXCR; each CDR3 protein has one entry. There are about 1,800,000 distinct CDR3 sequences in the sample; about 28% occur only once, and 7.7% lies in the top ten. Only a few counts were recorded for this clonotype. Its antigen is not known. This receptor was obtained from a woman in her thirties in good health. This chain links TRBV7-2 with TRBJ2-5; possibly TRBD1 or TRBD2 for D (5 bases each). Input material: blood. The CDR3 coding sequence is TGTGCCAGCAAAGGACCGGGACCTGTGGAGACCCAGTACTTC. Its translation is CASKGPGPVETQYF.